This TCR beta chain emerged from a study of blood T cell repertoires in COVID-19. Study as a whole: COVID-19 samples, acute and convalescent, were from the United States, Italy and Spain. T cells, B-cell-depleted T cells, or PBMCs supplied cDNA or gDNA.

In the source study's methods: Scientists estimated how many nucleated cells there were by amplifying reference gene primers. Assay used: immunoSEQ multiplex PCR; TCRdb lists only in-frame clones, some missing. Clone size and V and J calls were adopted from that table, with D and trimming inferred from the DNA. The repertoire holds around 110,000 clones, with around 83% as singletons. This clone was picked up a small number of times. V lost 7 bases and J lost 4, with 16 bases in between. Germline CDR1 reads MNHNY; CDR2 reads SVGAGI (reference sequence). This CDR3 has 15 amino acids. The chain recombines TRBV6-6 with TRBJ2-2; a weak D match, TRBD1 (6 bases). The sample taken for sequencing was peripheral blood. The source of this sequence is a man aged 40-49 years with acute or convalescent COVID-19. CDR3 amino acids: CASIVNRVGTGELFF. The CDR3 nucleotides read TGTGCCAGCATCGTGAACAGGGTTGGCACCGGGGAGCTGTTTTTT.